This record looks at one TCR beta chain sequence and its context. The sample comes from a study of regulatory T cells in long-lasting Graves disease. The time point: newly diagnosed GD, antithyroid drugs for less than 3 months. PBMC RNA served as the TCR library source. CDR3-region Arm-PCR and iRepertoire HTBI primers produced the TCR beta libraries. Via MiXCR, TCRdb re-called the multiplex PCR reads, giving one row per CDR3 protein. The sample includes 400,000 to 500,000 distinct CDR3 sequences, about 17% of them seen just once. Germline V lookup: CDR1 LGHNT, CDR2 FRNRAP. V lost 5 bases, J lost 6 bases, and 8 bases stayed unmatched. The CDR3 covers 16 residues. These data also formed part of another study, on T cells in Graves' hyperthyroidism and ophthalmopathy.

This TCR came from a woman aged 18 to 35 with Graves disease. Sequencing used peripheral blood mononuclear cells (PBMCs), obtained at new diagnosis, from a patient treated with antithyroid drugs. V and J are TRBV12-5 and TRBJ2-5; 14 positions match TRBD2. DNA for the CDR3: TGTGCTAGTGGTCCGGGACTAGCGGGAGTATTAAAGACCCAGTACTTC. It codes for CASGPGLAGVLKTQYF. The full variable domain, in which reference TRBV12-5 and TRBJ2-5 provide the parts outside the CDR3, is DARVTQTPRHKVTEMGQEVTMRCQPILGHNTVFWYRQTMMQGLELLAYFRNRAPLDDSGMPKDRFSAEMPDATLATLKIQPSEPRDSAVYFCASGPGLAGVLKTQYFGPGTRLLVL.